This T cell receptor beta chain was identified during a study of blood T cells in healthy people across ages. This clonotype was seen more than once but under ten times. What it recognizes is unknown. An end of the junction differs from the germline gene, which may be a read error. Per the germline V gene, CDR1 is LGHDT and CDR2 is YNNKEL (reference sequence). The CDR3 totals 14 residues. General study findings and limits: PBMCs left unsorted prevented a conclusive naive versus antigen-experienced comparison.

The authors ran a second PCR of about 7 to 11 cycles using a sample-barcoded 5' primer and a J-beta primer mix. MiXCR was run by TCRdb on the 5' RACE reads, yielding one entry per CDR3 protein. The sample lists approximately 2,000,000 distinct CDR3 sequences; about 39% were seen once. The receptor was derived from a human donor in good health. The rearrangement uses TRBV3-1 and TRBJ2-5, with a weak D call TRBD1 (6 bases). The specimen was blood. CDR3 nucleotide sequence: TGTGCCTGCAGCCCCCCCGGGACACCAGAGACCCAGTACTTC. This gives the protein CACSPPGTPETQYF.